This T cell receptor (beta chain) was obtained from a study of T cells after yellow fever vaccination. Overall study context: Fractions of limited cellularity were prepared by means of SMART-Seq v4 Ultra Low Input. Whole-study findings and limits: Most clones from primary vaccination were detected again post-booster (roughly 96% CD4, approximately 90% CD8).

TCRdb re-derived calls from the 5' RACE reads in MiXCR, one entry per CDR3 protein. The sample shows hundreds of thousands of distinct CDR3 sequences, around 16% of them seen only once. This clonotype was found a few times. Antigen unknown. Trimming stripped 8 bases from V and 9 bases from J, with 14 bases between. The V gene's germline CDR1 is MDHEN and CDR2 SYDVKM. The CDR3 totals 13 residues. The clonotype was recovered from a man aged 18 to 29 who received the YFV17D yellow fever vaccine. This chain joins TRBV28 and TRBJ1-6; TRBD1 is a possible D gene (5 bases). The sample here was PBMCs, taken around 5 days after the first yellow fever vaccination. The CDR3: CASLEGWSSPLHF. CDR3 sequence (DNA): TGTGCCAGCCTAGAGGGGTGGAGTTCACCCCTCCACTTT.